This TCR beta chain was sequenced in a study of T cell changes during pregnancy in multiple sclerosis. The V end lost 0 bases, the J end lost 1 base, and 14 bases lay between the germline ends. This CDR3 is 16 amino acids long. Germline assignment: CDR1 SGHRS and CDR2 YFSETQ. This clone showed up just once. Some clones are missing from TCRdb's copy, which holds only in-frame ones; the method was immunoSEQ multiplex PCR. Found here are tens of thousands of clones, around 91% of them singletons; the top ten hold around 6.8%. The source of this sequence is a female donor with multiple sclerosis, enrolled in a pregnancy study. The J gene is TRBJ2-7, the V gene TRBV5-1; D may be TRBD1 (6 bases). The input for sequencing was CD8+ T cells from peripheral blood mononuclear cells, taken in the second trimester of pregnancy. The CDR3 protein is CASSLDGDKISYEQYF. The CDR3 nucleotides read TGCGCCAGCAGCTTGGACGGGGACAAGATTTCCTACGAGCAGTACTTC.